These 2 T cell receptor beta chains share one sample of origin, sequenced in a study of shared clonotypes between healthy human individuals. Data came from immunoSEQ multiplex PCR; TCRdb stores just in-frame clones and leaves some out. The sample contains almost 750,000 clones, around 77% of which appear only once. The sample taken for sequencing was memory CD4+ T cells sorted from blood. Stated subset: CD45RA-negative fraction. The receptor source for this set is a woman aged 25 to 39 in good health.

The chain employs TRBV13 and TRBJ2-7; a weak D match, TRBD2 (5 bases). The germline gives CDR1 PRHDT, CDR2 FYEKMQ (reference sequence). The CDR3 sequence is 15 residues long. Trimming removed 4 bases from V and 0 bases from J, with 13 bases in between. CDR3 sequence (DNA): TGTGCCAGCAGCTACGGACGGGGATACTCCTACGAGCAGTACTTC. Protein sequence: CASSYGRGYSYEQYF.

Regarding this clone: This sample also contains other DNA sequences that code for the same CDR3. The V call is TRBV29-1, the J call TRBJ2-2; D ambiguous. Germline-derived CDR1 and CDR2 are SQVTM and ANQGSEA. The CDR3 is made up of 14 amino acids. V was cut by 4 bases and J by 0 bases, with 9 bases left in between. This CDR3 is CSVVRGANTGELFF. CDR3 DNA: TGCAGCGTTGTTCGCGGAGCGAACACCGGGGAGCTGTTTTTT.